This T cell receptor beta chain was captured by sequencing in a study of T cell changes during pregnancy in multiple sclerosis. Libraries were prepared by immunoSEQ multiplex PCR; TCRdb keeps only in-frame clonotypes and omits some of them. Among tens of thousands of clones listed, around nine tenths were seen once. The CDR3 is 15 residues long. Trimming removed 1 base at V and 4 bases at J, with 14 bases between. Looked up from germline, CDR1 is SGHRS and CDR2 is YFSETQ. This clonotype was sampled from a female donor in good health, enrolled as a control in a pregnancy study. The rearrangement joins TRBV5-1 to TRBJ2-5; tentative D call: TRBD2 (5 bases). The sequences come from peripheral blood, collected in the first trimester of pregnancy. This chain's CDR3 is CASSLTSSGRETQYF. Written as DNA, the CDR3 is TGCGCCAGCAGCTTGACTAGTTCCGGCCGAGAGACCCAGTACTTC. Full variable domain (rest looked up from reference TRBV5-1 and TRBJ2-5): KAGVTQTPRYLIKTRGQQVTLSCSPISGHRSVSWYQQTPGQGLQFLFEYFSETQRNKGNFPGRFSGRQFSNSRSEMNVSTLELGDSALYLCASSLTSSGRETQYFGPGTRLLVL.